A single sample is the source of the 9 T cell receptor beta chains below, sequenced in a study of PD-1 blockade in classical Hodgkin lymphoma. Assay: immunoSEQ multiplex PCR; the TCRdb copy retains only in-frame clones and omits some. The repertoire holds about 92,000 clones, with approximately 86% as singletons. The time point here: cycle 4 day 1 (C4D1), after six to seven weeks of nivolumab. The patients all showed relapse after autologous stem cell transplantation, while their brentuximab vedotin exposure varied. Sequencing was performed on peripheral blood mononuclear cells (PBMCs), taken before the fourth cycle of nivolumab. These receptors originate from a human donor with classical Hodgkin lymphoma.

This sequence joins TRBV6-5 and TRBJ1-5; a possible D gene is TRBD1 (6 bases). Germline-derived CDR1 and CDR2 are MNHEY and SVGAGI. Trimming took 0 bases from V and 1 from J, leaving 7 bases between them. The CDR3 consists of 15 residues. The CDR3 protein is CASSYSGQSNQPQHF. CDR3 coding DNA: TGTGCCAGCAGTTACTCTGGACAGAGCAATCAGCCCCAGCATTTT.

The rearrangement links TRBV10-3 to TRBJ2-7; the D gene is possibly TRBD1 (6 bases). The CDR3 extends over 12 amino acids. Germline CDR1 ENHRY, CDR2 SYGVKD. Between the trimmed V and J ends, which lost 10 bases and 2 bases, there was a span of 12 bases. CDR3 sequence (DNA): TGTGCCACTAAACAGGGAACCTACGAGCAGTACTTC. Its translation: CATKQGTYEQYF.

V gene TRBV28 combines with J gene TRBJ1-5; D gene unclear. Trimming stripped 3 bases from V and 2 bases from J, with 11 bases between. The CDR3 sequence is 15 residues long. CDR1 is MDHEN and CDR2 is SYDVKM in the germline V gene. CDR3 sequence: CASSLGWSGNQPQHF. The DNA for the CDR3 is TGTGCCAGCAGTTTGGGTTGGTCGGGCAATCAGCCCCAGCATTTT.

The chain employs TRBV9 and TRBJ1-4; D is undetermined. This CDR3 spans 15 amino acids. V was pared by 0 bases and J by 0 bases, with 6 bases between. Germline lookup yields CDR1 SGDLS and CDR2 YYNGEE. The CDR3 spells CASSVGRPTNEKLFF. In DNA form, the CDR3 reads TGTGCCAGCAGCGTAGGCAGGCCAACTAATGAAAAACTGTTTTTT.

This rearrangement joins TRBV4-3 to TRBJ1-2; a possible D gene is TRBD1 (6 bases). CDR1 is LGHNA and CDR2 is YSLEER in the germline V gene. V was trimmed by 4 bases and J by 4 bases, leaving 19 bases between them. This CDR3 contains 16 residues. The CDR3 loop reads CASSRGRTVNAYGYTF. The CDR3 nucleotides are TGCGCCAGCAGCCGAGGGAGGACAGTCAATGCCTATGGCTACACCTTC.

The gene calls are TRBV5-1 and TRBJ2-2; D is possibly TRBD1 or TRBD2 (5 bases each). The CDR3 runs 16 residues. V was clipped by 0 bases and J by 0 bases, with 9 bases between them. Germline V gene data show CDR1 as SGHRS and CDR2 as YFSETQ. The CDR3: CASSLGPGPNTGELFF. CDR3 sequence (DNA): TGCGCCAGCAGCTTGGGACCGGGACCGAACACCGGGGAGCTGTTTTTT.

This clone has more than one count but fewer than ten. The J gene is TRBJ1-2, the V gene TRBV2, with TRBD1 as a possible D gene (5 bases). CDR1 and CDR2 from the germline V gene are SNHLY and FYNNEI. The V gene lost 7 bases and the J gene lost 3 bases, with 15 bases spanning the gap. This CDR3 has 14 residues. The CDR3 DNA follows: TGTGCCAGCAATCTGGGGCGCCGGGACTATGGCTACACCTTC. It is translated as CASNLGRRDYGYTF.

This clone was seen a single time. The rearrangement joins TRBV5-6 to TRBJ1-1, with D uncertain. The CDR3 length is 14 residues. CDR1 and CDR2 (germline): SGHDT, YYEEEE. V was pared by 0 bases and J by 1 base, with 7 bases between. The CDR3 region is CASSLAGRNTEAFF. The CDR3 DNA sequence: TGTGCCAGCAGCTTGGCCGGGAGGAACACTGAAGCTTTCTTT.

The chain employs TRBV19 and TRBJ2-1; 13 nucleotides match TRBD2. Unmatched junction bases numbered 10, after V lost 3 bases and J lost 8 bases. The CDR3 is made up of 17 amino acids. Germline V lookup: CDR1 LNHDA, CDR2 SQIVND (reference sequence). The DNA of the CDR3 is TGTGCCAGTAGTATTAACGGACTAGCGGGAGTAGTGTATGAGCAGTTCTTC. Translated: CASSINGLAGVVYEQFF.